This T cell receptor (beta chain) was found in a study of CD8+CD57+ T cells in acquired aplastic anemia. In the study overall: Mean yield of DNA from sorted CD4+ and CD8+ cells was roughly 3.2 ug. Healthy donor sequencing depth: around 10 million CD4+, 11 million to 14 million CD8+ reads.

Study outcomes and limitations: Patients and controls shared over 25 CD8+ CDR3 sequences.

Investigators profiled TCR beta VDJ and CDR3 from genomic DNA template. TCRdb reprocessed the reads with MiXCR, giving one entry per CDR3 protein. The sample contains some 180,000 distinct CDR3 sequences, 40% to 50% of which appear only once. Germline V gives CDR1 MGHRA, CDR2 YSYEKL. V dropped 1 base and J dropped 5; count of bases not matched to a gene: 7. This CDR3 spans 16 amino acids. This clonotype was seen at least ten times. Its antigen is as yet unknown. V usage is TRBV4-1 and J usage is TRBJ2-2; 7 bases fit TRBD2. The source of this sequence is a human donor in good health. The specimen was sorted CD4+, CD8+, or CD8+CD57+ T cells (not recorded which) from PBMCs. CDR3 sequence (DNA): TGCGCCAGCAGCCAAGTCGGCGGGAGCGGAACCGGGGAGCTGTTTTTT. It translates to CASSQVGGSGTGELFF.